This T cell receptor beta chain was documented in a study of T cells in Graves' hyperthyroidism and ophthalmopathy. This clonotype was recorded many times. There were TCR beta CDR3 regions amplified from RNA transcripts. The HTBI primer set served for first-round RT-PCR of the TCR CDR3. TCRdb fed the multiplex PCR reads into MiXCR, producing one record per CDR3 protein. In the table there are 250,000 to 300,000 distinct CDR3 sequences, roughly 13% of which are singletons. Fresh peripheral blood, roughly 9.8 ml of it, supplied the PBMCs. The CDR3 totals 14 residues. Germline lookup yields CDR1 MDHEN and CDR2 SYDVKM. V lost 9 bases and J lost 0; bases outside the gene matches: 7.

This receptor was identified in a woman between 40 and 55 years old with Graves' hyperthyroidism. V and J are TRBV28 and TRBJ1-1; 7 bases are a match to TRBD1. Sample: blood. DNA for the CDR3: TGTGCCAGTCTAGAACAGGGGATGAACACTGAAGCTTTCTTT. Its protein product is CASLEQGMNTEAFF. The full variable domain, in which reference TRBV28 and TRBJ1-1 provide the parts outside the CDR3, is DVKVTQSSRYLVKRTGEKVFLECVQDMDHENMFWYRQDPGLGLRLIYFSYDVKMKEKGDIPEGYSVSREKKERFSLILESASTNQTSMYLCASLEQGMNTEAFFGQGTRLTVV.